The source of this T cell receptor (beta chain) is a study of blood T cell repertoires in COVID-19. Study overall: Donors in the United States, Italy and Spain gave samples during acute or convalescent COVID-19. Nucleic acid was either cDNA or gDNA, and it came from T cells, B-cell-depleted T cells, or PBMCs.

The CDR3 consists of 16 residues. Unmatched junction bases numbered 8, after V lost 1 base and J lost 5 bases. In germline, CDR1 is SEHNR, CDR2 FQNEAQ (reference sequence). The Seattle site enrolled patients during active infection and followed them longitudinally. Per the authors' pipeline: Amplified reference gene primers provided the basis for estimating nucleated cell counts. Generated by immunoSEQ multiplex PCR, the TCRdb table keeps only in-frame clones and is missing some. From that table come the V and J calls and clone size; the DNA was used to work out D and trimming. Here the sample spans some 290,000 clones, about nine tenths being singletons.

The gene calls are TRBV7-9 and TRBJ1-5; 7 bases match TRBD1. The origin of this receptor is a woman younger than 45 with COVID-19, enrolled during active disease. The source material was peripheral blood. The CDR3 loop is CASSLGQGREHQPQHF. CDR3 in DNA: TGTGCCAGCAGCTTAGGACAGGGCAGGGAACATCAGCCCCAGCATTTT.